Listed below are T cell receptor beta chains from one sample, sequenced in a study of cytomegalovirus exposure and HLA in healthy donors. Profiling relied on immunoSEQ multiplex PCR, and the TCRdb table lists in-frame clones only, not all of them. Of approximately 140,000 clones in the sample, about 79% are singletons; the top ten hold 4.1%. The sequencing input was PBMCs. The receptors were sampled from a man in his forties in good health and CMV-seropositive. Both conserved end residues are part of each CDR3. Fields, in order: CDR3 DNA, CDR3 protein, D gene, V gene, CDR3 length, J gene, clone size. The D gene is left open where the match is weak. The size of a clone is reported for some rows only, either as once, few or many, or as a class for expanded clones.

TGTGCCAGCAGCCCAGAGTGGCTAGGACGACTAGGAAACACCATATATTTT,CASSPEWLGRLGNTIYF,NA,TRBV9,17,TRBJ1-3,NA
TGTGCCAGCAGCTCCAGTGGCGGGAGGGCCCGATACAATGAGCAGTTCTTC,CASSSSGGRARYNEQFF,TRBD2,TRBV7-9,17,TRBJ2-1,NA
TGTGCCAGCAGCCGGAGCGGGCCGGGGAATGAGCAGTTCTTC,CASSRSGPGNEQFF,NA,TRBV11-2,14,TRBJ2-1,NA
TGTGCCAGCTCGATTGCGGGAGTTGTTTACAATGAGCAGTTCTTC,CASSIAGVVYNEQFF,TRBD2,TRBV18,15,TRBJ2-1,NA
TGCGCCAGCAGTCCTCCGGGACAGGGGACCGGGGAGCTGTTTTTT,CASSPPGQGTGELFF,TRBD1,TRBV5-1,15,TRBJ2-2,once
TGCGCCAGCAGCCAGAACTTGGCAACTAATGAAAAACTGTTTTTT,CASSQNLATNEKLFF,NA,TRBV4-1,15,TRBJ1-4,few
TGCGCCAGCAGCCAAGAAGTGACAGGGGAACAGCCCCAGCATTTT,CASSQEVTGEQPQHF,TRBD1,TRBV4-1,15,TRBJ1-5,NA
TGTGCCGCTAGGTCGACGGGGAGCAATGACGAGCAGTACTTC,CAARSTGSNDEQYF,NA,TRBV19,14,TRBJ2-7,few
TGTGCCAGTAGTTCGGGACAGCATAATTCACCCCTCCACTTT,CASSSGQHNSPLHF,TRBD1,TRBV19,14,TRBJ1-6,NA
TGCGCCAGCAGCTTGGCCAGGGTAAGACAGAACACTGAAGCTTTCTTT,CASSLARVRQNTEAFF,NA,TRBV5-1,16,TRBJ1-1,NA
TGTGCCAGCTCACCATCTCAAGGCAGGGGTGGCACTGAAGCTTTCTTT,CASSPSQGRGGTEAFF,NA,TRBV18,16,TRBJ1-1,NA
TGCGCCAGCAGCCCTCCCCGGGTAGCGGGGGAGACCCAGTACTTC,CASSPPRVAGETQYF,TRBD2,TRBV5-1,15,TRBJ2-5,NA
TGTTCCAGCAGCTTAGCTGCCGGGTGGGACACCGGGGAGCTGTTTTTT,CSSSLAAGWDTGELFF,NA,TRBV7-9,16,TRBJ2-2,NA
TGCGCCAGCAGTGGGGGGGCGAGGGAGCAGTTCTTC,CASSGGAREQFF,NA,TRBV5-1,12,TRBJ2-1,once
TGTGCCAGCAGCGGAAGTCGGTATGAGCAGTTCTTC,CASSGSRYEQFF,NA,TRBV9,12,TRBJ2-1,NA
TGTGCCAGCAGTTTATTCTCCGGGACACTATTGTGGTATGGCTACACCTTC,CASSLFSGTLLWYGYTF,NA,TRBV27,17,TRBJ1-2,NA
TGTGCCAGCAGTGCAAACCCGGGACAGAGATTTAGCACAGATACGCAGTATTTT,CASSANPGQRFSTDTQYF,TRBD1,TRBV25-1,18,TRBJ2-3,NA
TGTGCCAGCAGCTTACAGGCTTGGGATTCCACTGAAGCTTTCTTT,CASSLQAWDSTEAFF,NA,TRBV14,15,TRBJ1-1,NA
TGTGCCAGCCCTGAAGGGAGGGTGAGGGCTGAAGCTTTCTTT,CASPEGRVRAEAFF,NA,TRBV6-1,14,TRBJ1-1,NA
TGTGCCAGCAGTCAATCTCGGGGTACGCAGTATTTT,CASSQSRGTQYF,NA,TRBV6-5,12,TRBJ2-3,NA
TGCGCCAGCAGCTTAGACAAGAACACTGAAGCTTTCTTT,CASSLDKNTEAFF,NA,TRBV5-1,13,TRBJ1-1,NA
TGCGCCAGCAGCTTGGGGACAGGGGGAGAGACCCAGTACTTC,CASSLGTGGETQYF,TRBD1,TRBV5-1,14,TRBJ2-5,few
TGTGCCAGTAGTGGGCAGGGGGCTAGGAGCGGGGAGCTGTTTTTT,CASSGQGARSGELFF,TRBD1,TRBV19,15,TRBJ2-2,NA
TGTGCCAGCAGTTTATTCAGGGGAGATCAGCCCCAGCATTTT,CASSLFRGDQPQHF,NA,TRBV27,14,TRBJ1-5,NA
TGTGCCAGCAGCGAGCCCAAGGACAGGCCATCTAACTATGGCTACACCTTC,CASSEPKDRPSNYGYTF,TRBD1,TRBV9,17,TRBJ1-2,NA
TGTGCCAGCAGCGTAGGCAGGGTAGGCGAGCAGTACTTC,CASSVGRVGEQYF,NA,TRBV9,13,TRBJ2-7,NA
TGTGCCAGCAGCTTCCAAAACGGGACAGGGGGACAAGAGACCCAGTACTTC,CASSFQNGTGGQETQYF,TRBD1,TRBV7-9,17,TRBJ2-5,NA
TGTGCCAGTAGTATGTCGAGCGGGAAGGGTGAGCAGTTCTTC,CASSMSSGKGEQFF,TRBD2,TRBV19,14,TRBJ2-1,NA
TGTGCCAGCGGCAGCCGGGACAGAAAGTTCTTC,CASGSRDRKFF,TRBD1,TRBV9,11,TRBJ2-1,NA
TGTGCCAGCAGTTACGCGGGACAGGGCTATGGCTACACCTTC,CASSYAGQGYGYTF,TRBD1,TRBV6-5,14,TRBJ1-2,NA
TGCGCCAGCAGTTCATCCAGGGCAACTAATGAAAAACTGTTTTTT,CASSSSRATNEKLFF,NA,TRBV10-1,15,TRBJ1-4,NA
TGTGCCAGCAGCGGAGGACAGGGCTACGAGCAGTACTTC,CASSGGQGYEQYF,TRBD1,TRBV9,13,TRBJ2-7,NA
TGCGCCAGCAGCTTGGAGGGGTACTTGAACACTGAAGCTTTCTTT,CASSLEGYLNTEAFF,NA,TRBV5-1,15,TRBJ1-1,NA
TGTGCCAGCACCAACGGGGGTAGCACTGAAGCTTTCTTT,CASTNGGSTEAFF,NA,TRBV9,13,TRBJ1-1,NA
TGCGCCAGCAGCGCGGGACTAGCGGGCAGCACAGATACGCAGTATTTT,CASSAGLAGSTDTQYF,TRBD2,TRBV5-1,16,TRBJ2-3,NA
TGTGCCTATTTACAGGGGTCTGGAAACACCATATATTTT,CAYLQGSGNTIYF,TRBD1,TRBV30,13,TRBJ1-3,NA
TGTGCCAGCAGCGTTAGCGGGGGGGCCTCCAATGAGCAGTTCTTC,CASSVSGGASNEQFF,TRBD2,TRBV7-2,15,TRBJ2-1,NA
TGTGCCAGAAGTATGGGACTAGCGGGGGCCGAGCAAGAGACCCAGTACTTC,CARSMGLAGAEQETQYF,TRBD2,TRBV5-3,17,TRBJ2-5,NA
TGTGCCAGCAGCTTGAGTGTCTCCGGGGTCGAGACCCAGTACTTC,CASSLSVSGVETQYF,NA,TRBV5-6,15,TRBJ2-5,NA
TGTGCCAGCTCACCGATTCCCGGGACAGGTTCCTATGGCTACACCTTC,CASSPIPGTGSYGYTF,TRBD1,TRBV18,16,TRBJ1-2,NA
TGCAGCGTAGAATCCGGGACACCCTACGAGCAGTACTTC,CSVESGTPYEQYF,NA,TRBV29-1,13,TRBJ2-7,once
TGTGCCAGCAGCTCCCTCCAAGAGACCCAGTACTTC,CASSSLQETQYF,NA,TRBV11-2,12,TRBJ2-5,few
TGTGCCAGCTCGGGACAGGGAGGCGAAAAACTGTTTTTT,CASSGQGGEKLFF,TRBD1,TRBV2,13,TRBJ1-4,NA
TGTGCCAGCAGACCGGACAGGCAGGGGGGCACCATATATTTT,CASRPDRQGGTIYF,TRBD1,TRBV6-5,14,TRBJ1-3,once
TGTGCCAGCAGCTTACTACGAACAGGGGCACGGGAGACCCAGTACTTC,CASSLLRTGARETQYF,TRBD1,TRBV7-9,16,TRBJ2-5,NA
TGTGCCACCAGCAGAGCGCGCAGGCGATCGTACCAAGAGACCCAGTACTTC,CATSRARRRSYQETQYF,NA,TRBV15,17,TRBJ2-5,once
TGTGCCAGCAGCTTGTCGGGGGGGACTATCGCTGAAGCTTTCTTT,CASSLSGGTIAEAFF,NA,TRBV5-5,15,TRBJ1-1,NA
TGTGCCAGCAGCTTAAGTGGCCTAGCGGATTACGAGCAGTACTTC,CASSLSGLADYEQYF,TRBD2,TRBV7-3,15,TRBJ2-7,NA
TGTGCCAGCTCCCTCGGACAGAACACTGAAGCTTTCTTT,CASSLGQNTEAFF,NA,TRBV18,13,TRBJ1-1,NA